The 21 T cell receptor beta chains listed next were all sequenced from one sample in a study of blood T cell repertoires in COVID-19. Sequenced by immunoSEQ multiplex PCR; TCRdb stores in-frame clones only, minus some. The table shows around 100,000 clones, with approximately 89% occurring only once. Specimen: peripheral blood. These receptors were obtained from a woman younger than 45 with acute or convalescent COVID-19.

The V and J genes are TRBV24-1 and TRBJ2-3; 12 bases map to TRBD1. Trimming removed 3 bases from V and 7 bases from J; junction bases left unmatched: 4. The CDR3 totals 15 residues. Germline V CDR1 and CDR2: KGHDR, SFDVKD. The CDR3 nucleotides read TGTGCCACCAGTGATGTGGGACAGGGGGCAAATACGCAGTATTTT. Translation: CATSDVGQGANTQYF.

The chain is built from TRBV6-5 and TRBJ1-2; D remains unclear. V gave up 0 bases and J gave up 8 bases, with 13 bases separating them. CDR1 and CDR2 (germline): MNHEY, SVGAGI. The CDR3 is 14 residues long. The CDR3 loop reads CASSYSPGEEGYTF. DNA for the CDR3: TGTGCCAGCAGTTACTCACCGGGAGAGGAGGGCTACACCTTC.

The CDR3 nucleotides read TGTGCCAGCAGTTTACGCGTTAATCAGCCCCAGCATTTT. Amino acids: CASSLRVNQPQHF. The genes are TRBV28 and TRBJ1-5; D call uncertain. Trimming cost V 2 bases and J 4 bases, with 6 bases left between them. CDR3 length equals 13 residues. Germline loops: CDR1 MDHEN, CDR2 SYDVKM.

This chain joins TRBV6-1 and TRBJ2-1, with D unclear. Between the trimmed V and J ends, which lost 0 bases and 2 bases, there was a span of 8 bases. The germline gives CDR1 MNHNS, CDR2 SASEGT. The length of the CDR3 is 15 residues. The CDR3 sequence is CASSEARYPYNEQFF. The CDR3 DNA is TGTGCCAGCAGTGAAGCCAGATACCCCTACAATGAGCAGTTCTTC.

V is TRBV18 and J is TRBJ2-2, with D maybe TRBD1 (6 bases). Per the germline V gene, CDR1 is KGHSH and CDR2 is LQKENI. The germline V and J ends were trimmed by 1 base and 7 bases, with 19 bases remaining between them. CDR3 length equals 17 residues. The CDR3, as DNA: TGTGCCAGCTCACCACAAACTCCCGGGACATTGGGCGGGGAGCTGTTTTTT. Its translation: CASSPQTPGTLGGELFF.

The rearrangement uses TRBV27 and TRBJ2-7; TRBD2 agrees at 7 bases. This CDR3 comprises 14 residues. CDR1 is MNHEY, CDR2 SMNVEV, per germline (reference sequence). J gave up 3 bases and V 6 bases, and 8 bases lay outside the gene matches. CDR3 protein: CASSNMGGNYEQYF. DNA for the CDR3: TGTGCCAGCAGCAACATGGGGGGGAACTACGAGCAGTACTTC.

V gene TRBV5-1 combines with J gene TRBJ2-7, with 11 positions matching TRBD2. Germline lookup yields CDR1 SGHRS and CDR2 YFSETQ. The CDR3 sequence is 16 residues long. Trimming cost V 2 bases and J 4 bases; bases outside gene matches: 8. The CDR3 spells CASSFGSGGAGYEQYF. Here the CDR3 DNA reads TGCGCCAGCAGCTTCGGTAGCGGGGGGGCTGGGTACGAGCAGTACTTC. Based on the CDR3 plus reference TRBV5-1 and TRBJ2-7, the full variable domain is KAGVTQTPRYLIKTRGQQVTLSCSPISGHRSVSWYQQTPGQGLQFLFEYFSETQRNKGNFPGRFSGRQFSNSRSEMNVSTLELGDSALYLCASSFGSGGAGYEQYFGPGTRLTVT.

The gene calls are TRBV28 and TRBJ1-6; no reliable D call. Germline V CDR1 and CDR2: MDHEN, SYDVKM. V lost 3 bases and J lost 7, with 13 bases in between. The CDR3 spans 15 residues. The CDR3 protein is CASSFTPTGNSPLHF. The DNA of the CDR3 is TGTGCCAGCAGTTTTACTCCGACTGGAAATTCACCCCTCCACTTT.

The CDR3 DNA is TGTGCCAGTAGTATAGACGGAATAGAGGCCTCGAGCACCGGGGAGCTGTTTTTT. Translating it yields CASSIDGIEASSTGELFF. The chain has TRBV19 and TRBJ2-2; D remains ambiguous. The germline CDR1 and CDR2 sequences are LNHDA and SQIVND (reference sequence). The CDR3 consists of 18 residues. Trimming took off 0 bases at V and 4 bases at J, with 18 bases between the two ends.

The chain's CDR3 is CASRMSSGLGSYNEQFF. CDR3 sequence (DNA): TGTGCCAGCAGGATGTCCTCCGGACTAGGCTCCTACAATGAGCAGTTCTTC. The V gene is TRBV28, the J gene TRBJ2-1, with 7 nucleotides matching TRBD2. This CDR3 has 17 residues. Germline V gives CDR1 MDHEN, CDR2 SYDVKM. J was trimmed by 0 bases and V by 6 bases; bases with no gene match: 11.

V and J are TRBV19 and TRBJ1-1; 7 bases agree with TRBD1. V shed 5 bases, J shed 6 bases, and the junction held 12 bases outside the gene matches. Germline CDR1 and CDR2: LNHDA and SQIVND (reference sequence). This CDR3 has 15 residues. The CDR3 is CASSPDRGGGPEAFF. In DNA form, the CDR3 reads TGTGCCAGTAGTCCCGACCGTGGAGGGGGCCCTGAAGCTTTCTTT.

The chain is built from TRBV7-9 and TRBJ1-1; D gene uncertain. The CDR3 has 15 residues. V lost 6 bases to trimming and J lost 1 base, with 15 bases between them. Per germline, CDR1 SEHNR and CDR2 FQNEAQ (reference sequence). The CDR3 protein is CASRDVSEWNTEAFF. DNA for the CDR3: TGTGCCAGCAGAGACGTGAGCGAATGGAACACTGAAGCTTTCTTT.

V and J are TRBV2 and TRBJ2-7; 7 bases map to TRBD1. The germline gives CDR1 SNHLY, CDR2 FYNNEI. This CDR3 is 13 amino acids long. With V trimmed by 5 bases and J by 4 bases, 5 bases remained unmatched. CDR3 in amino acids: CASSRDSTYEQYF. Here the CDR3 DNA reads TGTGCCAGCAGTAGGGACAGTACGTACGAGCAGTACTTC.

This chain connects TRBV18 to TRBJ1-3; 7 bases are a match to TRBD1. With 4 bases clipped from V and 8 bases from J, the junction kept 8 bases outside the gene matches. CDR1 KGHSH and CDR2 LQKENI come from the germline V gene. The CDR3 length is 14 residues. The CDR3 DNA reads as TGTGCCAGCTCACTACAGGGGACGGAAGACACCATATATTTT. It specifies CASSLQGTEDTIYF. Together with reference TRBV18 and TRBJ1-3, the CDR3 gives the full variable domain: NAGVMQNPRHLVRRRGQEARLRCSPMKGHSHVYWYRQLPEEGLKFMVYLQKENIIDESGMPKERFSAEFPKEGPSILRIQQVVRGDSAAYFCASSLQGTEDTIYFGEGSWLTVV.

The chain combines TRBV10-1 with TRBJ2-1; D is ambiguous. Germline CDR1 WNHNN, CDR2 SYGVQD (reference sequence). This CDR3 contains 13 residues. Trimming stripped 6 bases from V and 4 bases from J, with 10 bases between. The CDR3 reads CASSPSLYNEQFF. CDR3 sequence (DNA): TGCGCCAGCAGCCCGTCCCTGTACAATGAGCAGTTCTTC.

This clone has only one observation. The rearrangement uses TRBV4-2 and TRBJ1-2; D is unclear. Per the germline V gene, CDR1 is LGHNA and CDR2 is YNFKEQ. CDR3 size: 12 residues. V gave up 0 bases and J gave up 8 bases, with 7 bases separating them. The CDR3 DNA sequence: TGTGCCAGCAGCCAAGAATGGCAGGGCTACACCTTC. This translates into CASSQEWQGYTF.

The chain carries TRBV5-1 and TRBJ2-3, with 9 bases lining up with TRBD1. The V gene's germline CDR1 is SGHRS and CDR2 YFSETQ. The CDR3 is 17 residues long. V lost 1 base, J lost 4 bases, and 10 bases stayed unmatched. The CDR3 loop is CASSLLRDRVFSDTQYF. CDR3 bases: TGCGCCAGCAGCTTGCTCCGGGACAGGGTGTTCTCAGATACGCAGTATTTT.

The chain combines TRBV11-2 with TRBJ1-1; D is unresolved. This CDR3 region has 17 residues. Trimming removed 2 bases from V and 4 bases from J, with 20 bases in between. From germline, CDR1 is SGHAT and CDR2 FQNNGV. CDR3 sequence (DNA): TGTGCCAGCAGCTTAAGGAACAGCCCGACGTTGGGCACTGAAGCTTTCTTT. Amino acid sequence: CASSLRNSPTLGTEAFF.

The chain recombines TRBV7-9 with TRBJ2-7; D possibly corresponds to TRBD2 (7 bases). The CDR3 is 16 amino acids. CDR1 is SEHNR and CDR2 is FQNEAQ in the germline V gene (reference sequence). The V end was cut by 5 bases, the J end by 2 bases, with 19 bases between. The CDR3 protein is CASSPVGRRGTYEQYF. CDR3 nucleotide sequence: TGTGCCAGCAGCCCCGTCGGGAGGAGGGGGACCTACGAGCAGTACTTC. The full variable domain, in which reference TRBV7-9 and TRBJ2-7 provide the parts outside the CDR3, is DTGVSQNPRHKITKRGQNVTFRCDPISEHNRLYWYRQTLGQGPEFLTYFQNEAQLEKSRLLSDRFSAERPKGSFSTLEIQRTEQGDSAMYLCASSPVGRRGTYEQYFGPGTRLTVT.

The chain is built from TRBV30 and TRBJ1-1; D perhaps matches TRBD1 (6 bases). The CDR3 spans 13 residues. Germline loops: CDR1 GTSNPN, CDR2 SVGIG (reference sequence). Trimming pared 3 bases from V and 2 bases from J, leaving 10 bases between. CDR3 residues: CAWRGQPNTEAFF. CDR3 nucleotides: TGTGCCTGGAGAGGACAGCCTAACACTGAAGCTTTCTTT.

The chain links TRBV18 to TRBJ1-2; tentative D call: TRBD1 (6 bases). The V end lost 3 bases, the J end lost 7 bases, and 15 bases lay between the germline ends. CDR1 KGHSH and CDR2 LQKENI come from the germline V gene. The CDR3 runs 14 residues. The CDR3 spells CASSPSGGLGGYTF. CDR3 bases: TGTGCCAGCTCACCCAGCGGGGGGCTGGGTGGCTACACCTTC.